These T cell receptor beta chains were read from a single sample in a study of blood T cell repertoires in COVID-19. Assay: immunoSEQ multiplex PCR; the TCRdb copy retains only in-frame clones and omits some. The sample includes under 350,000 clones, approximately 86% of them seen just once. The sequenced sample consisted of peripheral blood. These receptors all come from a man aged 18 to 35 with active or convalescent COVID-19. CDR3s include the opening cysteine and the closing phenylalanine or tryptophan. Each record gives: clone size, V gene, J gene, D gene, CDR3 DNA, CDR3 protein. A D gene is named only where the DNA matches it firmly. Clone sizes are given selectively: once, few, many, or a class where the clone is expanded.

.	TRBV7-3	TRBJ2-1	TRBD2	TGTGCCAGCAGCTTATTAGCGGGAGGGATTTACAATGAGCAGTTCTTC	CASSLLAGGIYNEQFF
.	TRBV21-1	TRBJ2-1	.	TGTGCCAGCAGCAAAAGATTTTCTCCTAGCGGGAGAAGGGGAAGCTCCTACAATGAGCAGTTCTTC	CASSKRFSPSGRRGSSYNEQFF
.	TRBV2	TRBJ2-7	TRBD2	TGTGCCAGCGCTGGCGGGAGGTACGAGCAGTACTTC	CASAGGRYEQYF
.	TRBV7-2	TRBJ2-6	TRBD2	TGTGCCAGCAGTAAAGGCGGGGGGGCCCCTGCGGGGGCCAACGTCCTGACTTTC	CASSKGGGAPAGANVLTF
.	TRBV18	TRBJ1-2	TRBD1	TGTGCCAGCTCTCCTCAGGGGGTATCGAACTATGGCTACACCTTC	CASSPQGVSNYGYTF
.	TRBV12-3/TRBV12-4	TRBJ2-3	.	TGTGCCAGCAGCCCCAGGGCAGATACGCAGTATTTT	CASSPRADTQYF
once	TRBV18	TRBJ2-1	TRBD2	TGTGCCAGCTCACCCTTTTCGGGAGGTTACAATGAGCAGTTCTTC	CASSPFSGGYNEQFF
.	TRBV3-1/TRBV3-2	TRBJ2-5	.	TGTGCCAGCAGCCAAGATACGGTGTCCCAAGAGACCCAGTACTTC	CASSQDTVSQETQYF
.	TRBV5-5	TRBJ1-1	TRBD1	TGTGCCAGCAGAAGGACAGGGGATAGGAACACTGAAGCTTTCTTT	CASRRTGDRNTEAFF
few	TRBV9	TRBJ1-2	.	TGTGCCAGCAGCGTAGAAGAAGAGTCATACACCTTC	CASSVEEESYTF
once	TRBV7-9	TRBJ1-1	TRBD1	TGTGCCAGCAGCTTAGAGACAGGGGGGAACACTGAAGCTTTCTTT	CASSLETGGNTEAFF
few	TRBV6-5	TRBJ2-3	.	TGTGCCAGCAGTTACTCTGTGAGATTGACAGATACGCAGTATTTT	CASSYSVRLTDTQYF
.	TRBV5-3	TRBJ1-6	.	TGTGCCAGAAGCCACCGGGGGGCCTCTTACTATAATTCACCCCTCCACTTT	CARSHRGASYYNSPLHF
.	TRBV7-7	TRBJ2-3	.	TGTGCCAGCAGCTTAAACCCCTCAAGAGTAGATACGCAGTATTTT	CASSLNPSRVDTQYF
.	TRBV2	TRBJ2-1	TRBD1	TGTGCCAGCAGGGCAGACAGGGGGTCCTACAATGAGCAGTTCTTC	CASRADRGSYNEQFF
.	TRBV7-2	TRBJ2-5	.	TGTGCCAGCAGCGCGGGGCCGTGGGAGACCCAGTACTTC	CASSAGPWETQYF
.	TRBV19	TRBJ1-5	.	TGTGCCAGTAGTATTGGGGCTACCAATCAGCCCCAGCATTTT	CASSIGATNQPQHF
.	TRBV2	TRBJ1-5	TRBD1	TGTGCCAGCAGTGAAGGGACAGGGGTTAGGAGCAATCAGCCCCAGCATTTT	CASSEGTGVRSNQPQHF
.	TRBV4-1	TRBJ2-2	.	TGCGCCAGCAGCCCGCTTGGTAGCACCGGGGAGCTGTTTTTT	CASSPLGSTGELFF
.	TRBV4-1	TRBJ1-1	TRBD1	TGCGCCAGCAGCCAAAACCCCGGACAGGGGTACGGTGAAGCTTTCTTT	CASSQNPGQGYGEAFF
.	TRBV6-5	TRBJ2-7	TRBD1	TGTGCCAGCAGACAGACGGGACAGGGGAACGAGCAGTACTTC	CASRQTGQGNEQYF
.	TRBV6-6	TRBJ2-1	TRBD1	TGTGCCAGCGTACCGGGACAGGGATACAATGAGCAGTTCTTC	CASVPGQGYNEQFF
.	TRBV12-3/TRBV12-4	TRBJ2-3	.	TGTGCCGACAGAGCCCCTCGCACAGATACGCAGTATTTT	CADRAPRTDTQYF
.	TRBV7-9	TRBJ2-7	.	TGTGCCAGCAGCTACGGGAGTTACGAGCAGTACTTC	CASSYGSYEQYF
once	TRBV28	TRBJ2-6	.	TGTGCCAGCAGTTTATTTTCGGCTGGGGCCAACGTCCTGACTTTC	CASSLFSAGANVLTF
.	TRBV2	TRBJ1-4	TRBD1	TGTGCCAGCACCCCAACAGGGGGTCGGGAAAAACTGTTTTTT	CASTPTGGREKLFF
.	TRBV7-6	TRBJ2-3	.	TGTGCCAGCAGCTTAGCAGGGGGCACAGATACGCAGTATTTT	CASSLAGGTDTQYF
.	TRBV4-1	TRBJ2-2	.	TGCGCCAGCAGCCAAGTGGGGGGTACCGGGGAGCTGTTTTTT	CASSQVGGTGELFF
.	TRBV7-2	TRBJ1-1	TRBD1	TGTGCCAGCAGCTATCGACAGGGTGTAGCTGAAGCTTTCTTT	CASSYRQGVAEAFF
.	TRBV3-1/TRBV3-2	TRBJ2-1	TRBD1	TGTGCCAGCAGCCCTCGGGACAGGGGCAATGAGCAGTTCTTC	CASSPRDRGNEQFF
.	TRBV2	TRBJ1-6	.	TGTGCCAGCAGTGGGACACGGGTAAATTCACCCCTCCACTTT	CASSGTRVNSPLHF
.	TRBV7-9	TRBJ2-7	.	TGTGCCAGCAGCTTCCAGGGGTCCGAGCAGTACTTC	CASSFQGSEQYF
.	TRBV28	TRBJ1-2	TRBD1	TGTGCCAGCAACCTACAGGGGGCATATGGCTACACCTTC	CASNLQGAYGYTF
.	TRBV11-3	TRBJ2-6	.	TGTGCCAGCAGCTTAGAGGGGGGCTCTGGGGCCAACGTCCTGACTTTC	CASSLEGGSGANVLTF
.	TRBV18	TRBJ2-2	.	TGTGCCAGCTCACCACAGCGCGGCGGGGAGCTGTTTTTT	CASSPQRGGELFF
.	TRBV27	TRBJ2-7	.	TGTGCCAGCAGTCCCCGGACAGTCTCCTACGAGCAGTACTTC	CASSPRTVSYEQYF
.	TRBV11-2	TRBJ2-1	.	TGTGCCAGCAGCTCTTACTACCACAATGAGCAGTTCTTC	CASSSYYHNEQFF
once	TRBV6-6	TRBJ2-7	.	TGTGCCAGCACGTTGGACTTATTCCCGAGCGAGCAGTACTTC	CASTLDLFPSEQYF
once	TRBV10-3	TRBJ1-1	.	TGTGCCATCAGTGAGTCAGAGGGATACACTGAAGCTTTCTTT	CAISESEGYTEAFF
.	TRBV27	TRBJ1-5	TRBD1	TGTGCCAGCAGTTTACCCTTGGACAGGGCCGGGGAGCCCCAGCATTTT	CASSLPLDRAGEPQHF
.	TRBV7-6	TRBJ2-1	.	TGTGCCAGCAGCCCGGAGGGTCACTCGGGGAGTGAGCAGTTCTTC	CASSPEGHSGSEQFF
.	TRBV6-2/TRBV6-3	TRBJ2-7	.	TGTGCCAGCAACCCCGGACTGGCCTACGAGCAGTACTTC	CASNPGLAYEQYF
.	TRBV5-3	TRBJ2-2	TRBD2	TGTGCCAGAAGCTTGACTAGCGGGCCCGGCACCGGGGAGCTGTTTTTT	CARSLTSGPGTGELFF
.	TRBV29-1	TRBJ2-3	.	TGCAGCGTTTGGCCCGCCGGCACAGATACGCAGTATTTT	CSVWPAGTDTQYF
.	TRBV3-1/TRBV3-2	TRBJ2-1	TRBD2	TGTGCCAGCAGCCAGACGGGACTAGCTTATGAGCAGTTCTTC	CASSQTGLAYEQFF
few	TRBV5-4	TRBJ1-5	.	TGTGCCAGCAGTTCGGACTGGAATCAGCCCCAGCATTTT	CASSSDWNQPQHF
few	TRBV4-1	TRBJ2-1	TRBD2	TGCGCCAGCAGCCGGGGACTAGGGCGGGTTGAGCAGTTCTTC	CASSRGLGRVEQFF
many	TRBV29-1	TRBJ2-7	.	TGCAGCGTTGTGGGTATCGGGGTTTACGAGCAGTACTTC	CSVVGIGVYEQYF
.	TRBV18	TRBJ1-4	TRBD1	TGTGCCAGCTCAAAGACAGGGGATGAAAAACTGTTTTTT	CASSKTGDEKLFF
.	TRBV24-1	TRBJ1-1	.	TGTGCCACCAGTGTAATTGAAAGGGGCTGGAACACTGAAGCTTTCTTT	CATSVIERGWNTEAFF
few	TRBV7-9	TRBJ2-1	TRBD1	TGTGCCAGCAGCTTGGGACAGGGGGCCTACAATGAGCAGTTCTTC	CASSLGQGAYNEQFF
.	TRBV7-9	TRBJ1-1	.	TGTGCCAGCAAGTCCAGGCGATTGAACACTGAAGCTTTCTTT	CASKSRRLNTEAFF
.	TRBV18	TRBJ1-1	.	TGTGCCAGCTCCGTCAGGGGTCAGAACACTGAAGCTTTCTTT	CASSVRGQNTEAFF
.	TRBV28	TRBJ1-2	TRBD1	TGTGCCAGCAGTCTCCAGGACAGGGAGGGTGGCTACACCTTC	CASSLQDREGGYTF